This TCR beta chain was retrieved from a study of T cells in Graves' hyperthyroidism and ophthalmopathy. Broader study findings: Most thyroid clonotypes expanded above 0.001 appeared in blood too.

Template material for amplifying TCR beta CDR3 regions consisted of RNA transcripts. The primer set for the first-round RT-PCR of the TCR CDR3 was HTBI. Using its own MiXCR run on the multiplex PCR reads, TCRdb lists one record per CDR3 protein. The table lists 250,000 or so distinct CDR3 sequences, roughly 15% of them singletons. Ophthalmopathy cases scored 3 or more on the Clinical Activity Score and 4 or more on NOSPECS grade, with duration below 3 months. Clinical symptoms, serum thyroxine, TRAb, thyroid ultrasound and orbital computed tomography established diagnosis. Cells are PBMCs isolated from around 10 ml of fresh blood. This clonotype was seen at least ten times. Antigen unknown. Germline assignment: CDR1 MDHEN and CDR2 SYDVKM. The CDR3 extends over 17 amino acids. Trimming took 6 bases from V and 3 from J; bases not matched to a gene: 14.

The J gene is TRBJ1-2, the V gene TRBV28; 9 bases map to TRBD1. Material for sequencing was blood. This receptor was identified in a woman between 18 and 30 years old with Graves' ophthalmopathy. The CDR3 coding sequence is TGTGCCAGCAGCTCGGGATTACAGGGGGCTCACGACTATGGCTACACCTTC. Protein: CASSSGLQGAHDYGYTF.